A selection of T cell receptor beta chains follows, all from one sample in a study of patients and donors after allogeneic stem cell transplantation. TCRdb recomputed calls from the RT-PCR reads with MiXCR, one row per CDR3 protein. The sample holds under 30,000 distinct CDR3 sequences, around 40% seen once. The sample was blood, either unsorted or a sorted T cell fraction (not recorded which). These TCRs come from a human donor who was either an allogeneic HSCT recipient or a stem cell or donor lymphocyte infusion donor (not recorded which). It is not recorded whose cells these are; they may come from a transplant donor. Each CDR3 is given with its conserved first and last residue. The D gene is left open where the match is weak. Not every row has a clone size; where given, it reads once, few, many or a size class.

TRBV6-5	TRBJ2-5	TRBD2	-	TGTGCCAGCAGTGGCCGGGGGGGGTTATTAGGAGAGACCCAGTACTTC	CASSGRGGLLGETQYF
TRBV12-3/TRBV12-4	TRBJ1-1	-	-	TGTGCCAGCAGTTTACCTGCTATGAACACTGAAGCTTTCTTT	CASSLPAMNTEAFF
TRBV12-3/TRBV12-4	TRBJ2-2	-	-	TGTGCCAGCACCCCGGTTTTTACCGGGGAGCTGTTTTTT	CASTPVFTGELFF
TRBV29-1	TRBJ1-5	-	-	TGCAGCGTTGAACCGGTCTTAGGTCAGCCCCAGCATTTT	CSVEPVLGQPQHF
TRBV12-3/TRBV12-4	TRBJ2-7	-	-	TGTGCCAGCAGTTTATCACCCAGGGTCGACTCCTACGAGCAGTACTTC	CASSLSPRVDSYEQYF
TRBV12-3/TRBV12-4	TRBJ1-6	TRBD1	-	TGTGCCAGCAGTCTGGACAGGGTCAACTCACCCCTCCACTTT	CASSLDRVNSPLHF
TRBV5-8	TRBJ2-5	-	-	TGTGCCAGCAGCTTAAGTGGGGGCCAAGAGACCCAGTACTTC	CASSLSGGQETQYF
TRBV7-9	TRBJ1-4	TRBD1	-	TGTGCCAGCAGCGGCGGGACAGGGAATGAAAAACTGTTTTTT	CASSGGTGNEKLFF
TRBV12-3/TRBV12-4	TRBJ1-5	-	many	TGTGCCAGCAGTCCTTCAGGGAATAGCAATCAGCCCCAGCATTTT	CASSPSGNSNQPQHF
TRBV28	TRBJ2-7	TRBD2	few	TGTGCCAGCCTGGGGACTAGCGGAGCCTACGAGCAGTACTTC	CASLGTSGAYEQYF
TRBV3-1	TRBJ1-5	TRBD1	-	TGTGCCAGCAGCCAGCAGGGACAGGGGAATGTCCCCCAGCATTTT	CASSQQGQGNVPQHF
TRBV5-1	TRBJ2-2	-	-	TGCGCCAGCAGCTTTGGCGAGTACACCGGGGAGCTGTTTTTT	CASSFGEYTGELFF
TRBV4-1	TRBJ2-1	TRBD2	once	TGCGCCAGCAGCCAAGTCCTAGCGGGGATTTTCGATGAGCAGTTCTTC	CASSQVLAGIFDEQFF
TRBV5-1	TRBJ2-1	-	-	TGCGCCAGCAGCTCAGGGGTTGGTGAGCAGTTCTTC	CASSSGVGEQFF
TRBV12-3/TRBV12-4	TRBJ1-1	-	few	TGTGCCAGCAGCTTTGGGACTTACACTGAAGCTTTCTTT	CASSFGTYTEAFF
TRBV7-9	TRBJ2-1	TRBD1	-	TGTGCCAGCAGCTTAGTAGGGGGCGCAGGCAATGAGCAGTTCTTC	CASSLVGGAGNEQFF
TRBV28	TRBJ1-5	TRBD1	-	TGTGCCATCCCACAGGGGCTACTGAAGAATCAGCCCCAGCATTTT	CAIPQGLLKNQPQHF
TRBV3-1	TRBJ2-3	-	few	TGTGCCAGCAGCCCCTTTTCCACAGATACGCAGTATTTT	CASSPFSTDTQYF